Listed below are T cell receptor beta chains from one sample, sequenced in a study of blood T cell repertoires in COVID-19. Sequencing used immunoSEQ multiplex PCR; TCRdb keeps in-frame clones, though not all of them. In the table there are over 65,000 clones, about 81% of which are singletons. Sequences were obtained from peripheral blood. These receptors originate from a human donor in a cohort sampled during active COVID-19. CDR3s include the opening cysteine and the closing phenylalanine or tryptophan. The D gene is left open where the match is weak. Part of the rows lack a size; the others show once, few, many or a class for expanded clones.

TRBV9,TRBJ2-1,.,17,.,TGTGCCAGCAGCGTCAGTAGCCGAACGTACTCCTACAATGAGCAGTTCTTC,CASSVSSRTYSYNEQFF
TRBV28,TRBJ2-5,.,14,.,TGTGCCAGCAGTTTTAGAGCGGGCACCCCGACCCAGTACTTC,CASSFRAGTPTQYF
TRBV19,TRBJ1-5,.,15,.,TGTGCCAGTAGTGCGGACGGGAGCTCCCCTCAGCCCCAGCATTTT,CASSADGSSPQPQHF
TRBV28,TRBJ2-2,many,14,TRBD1,TGTGCCAGCAGTGAACAGGGGTTCACCGGGGAGCTGTTTTTT,CASSEQGFTGELFF
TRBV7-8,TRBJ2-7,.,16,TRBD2,TGTGCCAGCAGCTCCCGGACTAGCGGGAATACCTACGAGCAGTACTTC,CASSSRTSGNTYEQYF
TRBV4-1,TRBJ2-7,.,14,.,TGCGCCAGCAGCCAAGATACAGGTACCTACGAGCAGTACTTC,CASSQDTGTYEQYF
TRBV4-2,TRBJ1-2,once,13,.,TGTGCCAGCAGCCAAGATACACCCTATGGCTACACCTTC,CASSQDTPYGYTF
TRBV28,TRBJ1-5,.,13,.,TGTGCCAGCAGCCGACCCGCAGGGCAGCCCCAGCATTTT,CASSRPAGQPQHF
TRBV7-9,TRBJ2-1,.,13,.,TGTGCCAGCAGCTTGGGGGAGGACTGGGAGCAGTTCTTC,CASSLGEDWEQFF
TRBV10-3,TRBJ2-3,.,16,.,TGTGCCATCAGTAATCCTTCAGGTGGTACCACAGATACGCAGTATTTT,CAISNPSGGTTDTQYF
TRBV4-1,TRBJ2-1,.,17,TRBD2,TGCGCCAGCAGCCAACCGGGACTAGCGGAAAAATACAATGAGCAGTTCTTC,CASSQPGLAEKYNEQFF
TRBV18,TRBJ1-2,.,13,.,TGTGCCAGCTCTAACGACAGCATCAATGGCTACACCTTC,CASSNDSINGYTF
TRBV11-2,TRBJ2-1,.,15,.,TGTGCCAGCAGCCTCGACAGAATTCTCGGCAATGAGCAGTTCTTC,CASSLDRILGNEQFF
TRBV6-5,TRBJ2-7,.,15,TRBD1,TGTGCCAGCAGGGCACCCGGGACAGATCTATACGAGCAGTACTTC,CASRAPGTDLYEQYF
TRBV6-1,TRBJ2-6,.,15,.,TGTGCCAGCAGTGAAGCCCCGGGGGGGGCCAACGTCCTGACTTTC,CASSEAPGGANVLTF
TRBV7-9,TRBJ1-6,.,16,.,TGTGCCAGCAGCTTAACCGCGGCCGGAGGGAATTCACCCCTCCACTTT,CASSLTAAGGNSPLHF
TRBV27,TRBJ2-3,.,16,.,TGTGCCAGCAGTTCCCTTAGCGGAGTCCACACAGATACGCAGTATTTT,CASSSLSGVHTDTQYF
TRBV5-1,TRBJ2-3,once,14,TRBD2,TGCGCCAGCAGCTTTAGCGGGAATACAGATACGCAGTATTTT,CASSFSGNTDTQYF
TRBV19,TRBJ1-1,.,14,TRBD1,TGTGCCAGTAGTATAGGAGGGGGCGGAGGTGAAGCTTTCTTT,CASSIGGGGGEAFF